This T cell receptor beta chain was recorded in a study of T cells after yellow fever vaccination. About the study: The SMART-Seq v4 Ultra Low Input method served to prepare the low-cell-number fractions.

Germline V CDR1 and CDR2: MRHNA, SNTAGT. CDR3 length: 18 residues. Unmatched junction bases numbered 10, after V lost 0 bases and J lost 5 bases. TCR cDNA, made by 5'RACE template switching, carried an added universal primer site and UMIs. TCRdb itself ran the 5' RACE reads through MiXCR, one entry per CDR3 protein. The sample records about 320,000 distinct CDR3 sequences, about an eighth being singletons. This clonotype has a handful of counts. Antigen unknown. Study-level findings and limits: Any FACS-sorted repertoire could hold abundant clonotypes that contaminate it from the bulk population. Reappearing after the booster were most of the clones from primary vaccination (almost 97% CD4, 75% to 90% CD8).

This specimen consisted of CD4+ T cells sorted from PBMCs, obtained 15 days after the yellow fever booster vaccination. This chain connects TRBV6-4 to TRBJ2-3; 11 bases agree with TRBD2. The origin of this receptor is a man between 18 and 29 years old who received the YFV17D yellow fever vaccine. The CDR3 DNA sequence: TGTGCCAGCAGTGACTCGGCGGTAGCGGGGGGGCCTAGAGATACGCAGTATTTT. This encodes CASSDSAVAGGPRDTQYF.